A single sample gave rise to the 24 T cell receptor beta chains below, sequenced in a study of shared clonotypes between healthy human individuals. Sequenced by immunoSEQ multiplex PCR; TCRdb stores in-frame clones only, minus some. The repertoire holds about 2.2 million clones, with 85% to 95% as singletons. CD45RO-negative cells were positively selected for CCR7, leaving out terminally differentiated effector memory CD45RA+ cells. Sequencing used naive CD8+ T cells from PBMCs. These receptors were taken from a young man in good health. Some clones in this sample may be carry-over from other donors' samples.

The chain recombines TRBV11-2 with TRBJ2-7, with 10 bases identical to TRBD2. Looked up from germline, CDR1 is SGHAT and CDR2 is FQNNGV. This CDR3 is 18 amino acids long. The V and J ends lost 2 bases and 3 bases, in that order; junction bases with no gene match: 13. CDR3: CASSLPYLTSGLFYEQYF. CDR3 bases: TGTGCCAGCAGCTTACCATACTTGACTAGCGGGTTATTCTACGAGCAGTACTTC.

V is TRBV29-1 and J is TRBJ2-5; D is tentatively TRBD1 or TRBD2 (6 bases each). The J call may be mistaken, given a closer DNA end match to TRBJ2-7. Germline CDR1 reads SQVTM; CDR2 reads ANQGSEA. The CDR3 has 11 amino acids. CDR3 protein: CSVGAGYEQYF. For the CDR3, the DNA is TGCAGCGTGGGGGCGGGGTACGAGCAGTACTTC.

This chain connects TRBV7-8 to TRBJ2-3; D not resolved. This CDR3 has 15 residues. Deletions cut 4 bases from V and 0 bases from J, with 11 bases between. Per the germline V gene, CDR1 is SGHVS and CDR2 is FQNEAQ. The CDR3 sequence is CASSSLETSTDTQYF. The CDR3 DNA is TGTGCCAGCAGCTCGTTGGAGACTAGCACAGATACGCAGTATTTT.

This CDR3 reads CSVEERGRDYALFKYGYTF. The DNA of the CDR3 is TGCAGCGTTGAAGAAAGAGGCCGGGACTATGCCTTATTCAAATATGGCTACACCTTC. The chain combines TRBV29-1 with TRBJ1-2; the D gene is possibly TRBD1 (5 bases). V was cut by 0 bases and J by 5 bases, with 28 bases left in between. The CDR3 consists of 19 residues. Germline loops: CDR1 SQVTM, CDR2 ANQGSEA.

This chain links TRBV6-1 with TRBJ1-5; no definite D call. Germline V gene data show CDR1 as MNHNS and CDR2 as SASEGT. Trimming removed 4 bases from V and 4 bases from J, with 14 bases in between. CDR3 size: 15 residues. The CDR3 sequence is CASSVDWTENQPQHF. The CDR3 region has the DNA TGTGCCAGCAGTGTCGATTGGACGGAAAATCAGCCCCAGCATTTT.

The chain joins TRBV27 to TRBJ2-1; no clear D gene. With 3 bases removed from V and 8 bases from J, the gap between germline ends came to 14 bases. The CDR3 totals 14 residues. CDR1 is MNHEY and CDR2 is SMNVEV in the germline V gene (reference sequence). CDR3 DNA sequence: TGTGCCAGCAGTTTGTCTGGAAGTGTCTATGAGCAGTTCTTC. It is translated as CASSLSGSVYEQFF.

This chain links TRBV23-1 with TRBJ2-5; no firm D call. TRBV23-1 has ORF status, its function being uncertain. CDR3 size: 14 residues. V gave up 3 bases and J gave up 1 base, with 9 bases separating them. CDR3 in amino acids: CASSQRSTQETQYF. In DNA, the CDR3 is TGCGCCAGCAGTCAGAGGAGCACCCAAGAGACCCAGTACTTC.

Only one count was recorded for this clone. The chain is built from TRBV27 and TRBJ2-7; no clear D gene. Per the germline V gene, CDR1 is MNHEY and CDR2 is SMNVEV (reference sequence). Trimming took 1 base from V and 2 from J, leaving 12 bases between them. The CDR3 has 15 amino acids. Here the CDR3 reads CASSLFRDKAYEQYF. The CDR3 DNA sequence: TGTGCCAGCAGTTTATTCCGAGACAAGGCCTACGAGCAGTACTTC.

The CDR3 spells CASSSGQGGKRTAHEQYF. Here the CDR3 DNA reads TGTGCCAGCAGCTCAGGACAGGGGGGGAAACGAACTGCCCACGAGCAGTACTTC. The V gene is TRBV11-2, the J gene TRBJ2-7; TRBD1 aligns across 10 bases. The CDR3 consists of 18 residues. V lost 4 bases to trimming and J lost 5 bases; unmatched junction nucleotides: 17. Looked up from germline, CDR1 is SGHAT and CDR2 is FQNNGV.

Turning to this clone: Other DNA variants within this sample encode the same CDR3. The rearrangement links TRBV11-3 to TRBJ2-7; 7 bases map to TRBD2. The CDR3 runs 13 residues. With 8 bases clipped from V and 0 bases from J, the junction kept 4 bases outside the gene matches. The germline V gene encodes CDR1 SGHNT and CDR2 YENEEA. The CDR3 sequence: CASSASGSYEQYF. The CDR3 region has the DNA TGTGCCAGCTCGGCTAGCGGCTCCTACGAGCAGTACTTC.

V gene TRBV10-3 combines with J gene TRBJ2-1; TRBD2 matches at 8 bases. Trimming removed 4 bases from V and 5 bases from J; junction bases left unmatched: 7. CDR3 length: 15 residues. Germline V gene lookup returns CDR1 ENHRY and CDR2 SYGVKD. CDR3 in amino acids: CAISVGTRWNNEQFF. In DNA form, the CDR3 reads TGTGCCATCAGTGTAGGGACTAGGTGGAACAATGAGCAGTTCTTC.

The chain links TRBV21-1 to TRBJ2-1; the table assigns TRBD2, which was not confirmed against the DNA. TRBV21-1 counts as a pseudogene. The CDR3 totals 16 residues. CDR3 coding DNA: TGTGCCAGCAGCAACCTGAAGCGGGAGGCCCACAATGAGCAGTTCTTC. This gives the protein CASSNLKREAHNEQFF.

V is TRBV5-1 and J is TRBJ2-3; D assignment may be TRBD1 or TRBD2 (5 bases each). The CDR3 runs to 17 residues. The germline CDR1 and CDR2 sequences are SGHRS and YFSETQ. The ends were cut back, 4 bases at V and 1 base at J, with 19 bases in the middle. The CDR3 sequence: CASSGAPPSSGTDTQYF. The CDR3 DNA reads TGCGCCAGCAGCGGGGCCCCCCCTAGCTCCGGCACAGATACGCAGTATTTT.

The table lists this clone with a few counts. The V and J genes are TRBV7-9 and TRBJ1-2; 8 nucleotides align to TRBD1. Per the germline V gene, CDR1 is SEHNR and CDR2 is FQNEAQ (reference sequence). The CDR3 is made up of 14 amino acids. The trim removed 1 base at V and 7 bases at J, leaving 5 bases unmatched. CDR3 protein: CASSLGRQGAGYTF. DNA of the CDR3: TGTGCCAGCAGCTTAGGTCGGCAGGGGGCTGGCTACACCTTC.

The rearrangement uses TRBV9 and TRBJ2-7; the match to TRBD2 covers 13 bases. Unmatched junction bases numbered 14, after V lost 8 bases and J lost 6 bases. This CDR3 contains 16 residues. Germline lookup yields CDR1 SGDLS and CDR2 YYNGEE. The CDR3 DNA reads TGTGCCAGTTCCGGGACTAGCGGGATTAGAACGCCCGAGCAGTACTTC. This encodes CASSGTSGIRTPEQYF.

Only one count was recorded for this clone. This sequence joins TRBV11-2 and TRBJ2-3; tentatively, D is TRBD2 (6 bases). CDR3 length: 17 residues. Germline V CDR1 and CDR2: SGHAT, FQNNGV. Trimming took off 2 bases at V and 4 bases at J, with 19 bases between the two ends. The CDR3 sequence is CASSLNQVLGGADTQYF. CDR3 DNA sequence: TGTGCCAGCAGCTTAAATCAGGTCCTGGGGGGAGCAGATACGCAGTATTTT.

The V and J genes are TRBV7-2 and TRBJ2-1; 8 bases match TRBD2. Germline CDR1 reads SGHTA; CDR2 reads FQGNSA. With 2 bases clipped from V and 7 bases from J, the junction kept 7 bases outside the gene matches. The CDR3 spans 15 residues. Written as DNA, the CDR3 is TGTGCCAGCAGCTTACCGGGAGGGCCACCTAATGAGCAGTTCTTC. This codes for CASSLPGGPPNEQFF.

V and J are TRBV27 and TRBJ2-2; 12 nucleotides align to TRBD1. CDR3 size: 17 residues. From germline, CDR1 is MNHEY and CDR2 SMNVEV (reference sequence). Trimming took 1 base from V and 7 from J; bases not matched to a gene: 7. The CDR3 loop is CASSLYLGQGAGGELFF. Written as DNA, the CDR3 is TGTGCCAGCAGTTTATATCTGGGACAGGGGGCGGGCGGGGAGCTGTTTTTT.

The chain recombines TRBV5-6 with TRBJ1-1; D ambiguous. Germline CDR1 SGHDT, CDR2 YYEEEE. V gave up 2 bases and J gave up 5 bases, with 10 bases separating them. CDR3 size: 13 residues. The CDR3 nucleotides read TGTGCCAGCAGCTTCACTCCGGGGACTGAAGCTTTCTTT. It yields the protein CASSFTPGTEAFF.

J is TRBJ2-3 and V is TRBV28, with TRBD2 matching over 8 bases. CDR1 is MDHEN, CDR2 SYDVKM, per germline. V lost 2 bases and J lost 4; bases outside the gene matches: 8. The CDR3 sequence is 16 residues long. The CDR3 is CASSLGTGGEADTQYF. In nucleotides, the CDR3 is TGTGCCAGCAGTTTAGGGACGGGAGGGGAGGCAGATACGCAGTATTTT. The full variable domain, with the rest looked up from reference TRBV28 and TRBJ2-3, is DVKVTQSSRYLVKRTGEKVFLECVQDMDHENMFWYRQDPGLGLRLIYFSYDVKMKEKGDIPEGYSVSREKKERFSLILESASTNQTSMYLCASSLGTGGEADTQYFGPGTRLTVL.

This clone was picked up a small number of times. The chain carries TRBV2 and TRBJ1-5; D is possibly TRBD1 (6 bases). Germline lookup yields CDR1 SNHLY and CDR2 FYNNEI. The germline V and J ends were trimmed by 7 bases and 0 bases, with 13 bases remaining between them. This CDR3 has 15 amino acids. The DNA for the CDR3 is TGTGCCAGCACTATGGACAGCTATAGCAATCAGCCCCAGCATTTT. This gives the protein CASTMDSYSNQPQHF.

The J gene is TRBJ1-2, the V gene TRBV9; D may be TRBD1 (6 bases). V was trimmed by 4 bases and J by 1 base, leaving 17 bases between them. The CDR3 sequence is 16 residues long. CDR1 SGDLS and CDR2 YYNGEE come from the germline V gene. In DNA, the CDR3 is TGTGCCAGCAGCACCTCGGGACACCTATTTAACTATGGCTACACCTTC. Translating gives CASSTSGHLFNYGYTF.

The chain couples TRBV5-1 to TRBJ2-1; D is possibly TRBD1 or TRBD2 (5 bases each). Germline lookup yields CDR1 SGHRS and CDR2 YFSETQ. Between the trimmed V and J ends, which lost 4 bases and 8 bases, there was a span of 16 bases. The length of the CDR3 is 14 residues. The CDR3 DNA reads TGCGCCAGCAGCGGGGGACGGAGTATCGATGAGCAGTTCTTC. Translating gives CASSGGRSIDEQFF.

The chain recombines TRBV28 with TRBJ1-1; D is perhaps TRBD1 (5 bases). This CDR3 has 14 residues. Trimming cost V 3 bases and J 8 bases, with 16 bases left between them. Germline V gene data show CDR1 as MDHEN and CDR2 as SYDVKM. The CDR3 is CASSFGPSTVEAFF. In DNA, the CDR3 is TGTGCCAGCAGTTTCGGTCCGTCGACAGTAGAAGCTTTCTTT.